This T cell receptor beta chain was sequenced for a study of CD8 T cells in ankylosing spondylitis. Notes on the study in general: Matched ankylosing spondylitis synovial fluid reportedly contained a significantly enriched population of disease-linked clones.

Ten or more counts support this clonotype. The antigen is unknown. TCRdb ran MiXCR on the 5' RACE reads and lists one entry per CDR3 protein. This table has about 250,000 distinct CDR3 sequences, roughly 8% appearing once. Germline V gives CDR1 SGHTA, CDR2 FQGTGA. The CDR3 has 16 residues. With 2 bases clipped from V and 4 bases from J, the junction kept 8 bases outside the gene matches. The clonotype comes from a female donor with ankylosing spondylitis or in good health (not recorded which). Sequenced: blood, either unsorted or a sorted T cell fraction (not recorded which). The chain has TRBV7-3 and TRBJ2-3; 8 nucleotides align to TRBD2. CDR3 loop: CASSLEPSGLADTQYF. The DNA for the CDR3 is TGTGCCAGCAGCTTAGAACCTAGCGGGTTGGCAGATACGCAGTATTTT. The full variable domain, rest sourced from reference TRBV7-3 and TRBJ2-3, is GAGVSQTPSNKVTEKGKYVELRCDPISGHTALYWYRQSLGQGPEFLIYFQGTGAADDSGLPNDRFFAVRPEGSVSTLKIQRTERGDSAVYLCASSLEPSGLADTQYFGPGTRLTVL.